This is a list of T cell receptor beta chains from one sample in a study of CD8+CD57+ T cells in acquired aplastic anemia. TCRdb redid the calling of the reads with MiXCR, one entry per CDR3 protein. The sample includes hundreds of thousands of distinct CDR3 sequences, about 70% of them seen just once. The sequenced material came from sorted CD4+, CD8+, or CD8+CD57+ T cells (not recorded which) from PBMCs. All receptors come from a human donor in good health, serving as a control. Both conserved end residues are part of each CDR3. The order of the fields is D gene, V gene, J gene, clone size, CDR3 protein, CDR3 DNA. The D gene is left open where the match is weak. Only some rows state a clone size, as once, few, many or a class for expanded clones.

>NA|TRBV29-1|TRBJ2-7|many
CSVESGWGSYEQYF
TGCAGCGTTGAATCCGGGTGGGGATCCTACGAGCAGTACTTC
>NA|TRBV7-9|TRBJ1-6|NA
CASSEDTDSPLHF
TGTGCCAGCAGCGAGGACACAGATTCACCCCTCCACTTT
>NA|TRBV30|TRBJ1-2|few
CAWISGSIHYGYTF
TGTGCCTGGATTTCGGGGTCTATACACTATGGCTACACCTTC
>NA|TRBV6-5|TRBJ2-7|many
CASRGNTLYEQYF
TGTGCCAGCAGAGGGAATACTCTCTACGAGCAGTACTTC
>NA|TRBV4-1|TRBJ2-7|NA
CASSQDGTEQYF
TGCGCCAGCAGCCAAGATGGTACCGAGCAGTACTTC
>NA|TRBV24-1|TRBJ1-2|NA
CATSGGWALNYGYTF
TGTGCCACCAGTGGGGGTTGGGCCCTTAACTATGGCTACACCTTC
>TRBD2|TRBV20-1|TRBJ2-1|NA
CSARDVSGENEQFF
TGCAGTGCTAGAGATGTAAGCGGGGAGAATGAGCAGTTCTTC
>NA|TRBV25-1|TRBJ1-4|many
CASSELWQEDEKLFF
TGTGCCAGCAGTGAGCTTTGGCAGGAAGATGAAAAACTGTTTTTT
>TRBD1|TRBV7-2|TRBJ1-1|NA
CASSPWEGADTEAFF
TGTGCCAGTAGCCCCTGGGAGGGGGCGGACACTGAAGCTTTCTTT
>NA|TRBV10-3|TRBJ1-1|NA
CAISESTPNTEAFF
TGTGCCATCAGTGAGTCAACGCCGAACACTGAAGCTTTCTTT
>TRBD1|TRBV2|TRBJ1-2|few
CASSQGQVHRYTF
TGTGCCAGCAGTCAGGGACAGGTTCATCGCTACACCTTC
>TRBD2|TRBV10-3|TRBJ2-3|NA
CAISGTSGGDTDTQYF
TGTGCCATCAGTGGGACTAGCGGGGGGGACACAGATACGCAGTATTTT
>TRBD2|TRBV2|TRBJ2-3|NA
CASTSAGGPQDTQYF
TGTGCCAGCACAAGTGCGGGGGGGCCGCAGGATACGCAGTATTTT
>TRBD1|TRBV6-2/TRBV6-3|TRBJ1-5|many
CASSYQAGGQPQHF
TGTGCCAGCAGTTACCAGGCAGGGGGTCAGCCCCAGCATTTT
>NA|TRBV2|TRBJ1-1|NA
CASSVYGEANTEAFF
TGTGCCAGCAGCGTGTATGGAGAGGCGAACACTGAAGCTTTCTTT
>TRBD1|TRBV18|TRBJ2-7|many
CASSYGTGASYEQYF
TGTGCCAGCTCGTATGGGACAGGGGCCTCCTACGAGCAGTACTTC
>NA|TRBV7-9|TRBJ2-2|NA
CASSPGSGAPGNPFF
TGTGCCAGCAGCCCAGGCAGTGGGGCCCCCGGGAACCCCTTTTTT
>NA|TRBV15|TRBJ1-1|NA
CATSSRVTEAFF
TGTGCCACTAGTTCCCGGGTCACTGAAGCTTTCTTT
>TRBD1|TRBV20-1|TRBJ1-2|NA
CSAGTGGNQRYGYTF
TGCAGTGCAGGGACAGGGGGCAATCAGCGCTATGGCTACACCTTC
>NA|TRBV9|TRBJ2-7|NA
CASSRGQRKGYEQYF
TGTGCCAGCAGCAGAGGACAGCGAAAGGGCTACGAGCAGTACTTC
>NA|TRBV7-2|TRBJ1-6|NA
CASSFYRGSSYNSPLHF
TGTGCCAGCAGTTTTTATCGGGGGAGCTCCTATAATTCACCCCTCCACTTT
>NA|TRBV20-1|TRBJ2-7|NA
CSARGADSYEQYF
TGCAGTGCTAGAGGGGCAGACTCCTACGAGCAGTACTTC
>NA|TRBV11-2|TRBJ1-1|NA
CARSQTSVYFCASSETGGTEAFF
NA
>NA|TRBV19|TRBJ1-5|NA
CASSIESAQHF
TGTGCCAGTAGTATCGAGTCGGCCCAGCATTTT
>NA|TRBV7-2|TRBJ1-1|NA
CASSLARVSTEAFF
TGTGCCAGCAGCTTAGCCCGGGTGAGCACTGAAGCTTTCTTT
>NA|TRBV19|TRBJ1-6|NA
CASSIDADSSPHHF
TGTGCCAGTAGTATAGACGCTGATTCCTCCCCCCACCACTTC
>NA|TRBV20-1|TRBJ1-2|NA
CSTYTGSSYGYTF
TGCAGTACTTATACAGGGTCCAGCTATGGCTACACCTTC
>NA|TRBV29-1|TRBJ2-5|NA
CSVQQMTLQETQYF
TGCAGCGTTCAGCAGATGACTCTCCAAGAGACCCAGTACTTC
>NA|TRBV11-3|TRBJ2-7|NA
CASSLSGNHF
TGTGCCAGCAGCTTATCGGGGAATCACTTC
>NA|TRBV20-1|TRBJ2-7|NA
CSAQTLSYEQYF
TGCAGTGCTCAGACGCTCTCCTACGAGCAGTACTTC
>TRBD2|TRBV19|TRBJ2-1|NA
CASSRTSGGHTSYNEQFF
TGTGCCAGTAGTCGGACTAGCGGGGGCCATACCTCCTACAATGAGCAGTTCTTC
>TRBD2|TRBV7-6|TRBJ2-7|NA
CASTRGEGGNEQYF
TGTGCCAGCACCCGCGGCGAGGGAGGGAACGAGCAGTACTTC
>TRBD1|TRBV7-9|TRBJ2-7|NA
CASTRQGPLGEQYF
TGTGCCAGCACCCGACAGGGTCCCTTGGGTGAGCAGTACTTC
>NA|TRBV7-2|TRBJ2-2|once
CASSGSPSGKTMYF
TGTGCCAGCAGCGGTAGCCCCTCTGGAAAGACCATGTATTTT
>TRBD2|TRBV20-1|TRBJ2-2|once
CSARGSLADHTGELFF
TGCAGTGCTAGAGGTTCCCTAGCGGACCACACCGGGGAGCTGTTTTTT
>NA|TRBV7-2|TRBJ1-3|NA
CASSPCSGEGETQYF
TGTGCCAGCAGCCCGTGTAGCGGGGAAGGGGAGACCCAGTATTTT
>TRBD2|TRBV2|TRBJ2-3|few
CASGGTSPDTQYF
TGTGCCAGCGGGGGGACTAGCCCAGATACGCAGTATTTT
>NA|TRBV5-1|TRBJ2-3|NA
CACSLRQDASDTQYF
TGTGCCTGCAGCCTAAGGCAGGACGCATCAGATACGCAGTATTTT
>NA|TRBV12-5|TRBJ2-7|NA
CATSLRGDPFYEQYF
TGTGCCACCAGTTTGCGCGGGGACCCTTTCTACGAGCAGTACTTC
>NA|TRBV7-8|TRBJ2-1|NA
CASSLSTGRNSHLF
TGTGCCAGCAGCTTAAGTACAGGACGTAATTCACACCTCTTC
>TRBD2|TRBV20-1|TRBJ2-1|many
CSASRAGLAYNEQFF
TGCAGTGCTAGTCGCGCGGGACTAGCTTACAATGAGCAGTTCTTC
>NA|TRBV20-1|TRBJ1-6|many
CSARGGESPLHF
TGCAGTGCTAGAGGAGGGGAATCACCCCTCCACTTT
>TRBD1|TRBV6-5|TRBJ1-2|many
CASSYSGTGYYGYTF
TGTGCCAGCAGTTACTCCGGGACAGGCTACTATGGCTACACCTTC
>NA|TRBV15|TRBJ2-3|few
CATSRDNLYTPTDTQYF
TGTGCCACCAGCAGAGACAATCTATATACTCCCACAGATACGCAGTATTTT
>TRBD1|TRBV7-2|TRBJ1-1|NA
CASSLVRGRSKTEAFF
TGTGCCAGCAGCTTGGTCAGGGGGAGGTCTAAGACTGAAGCTTTCTTT
>NA|TRBV6-6|TRBJ2-1|NA
CASRGNRGGYNEQFF
TGTGCCAGCAGGGGAAACAGGGGGGGCTACAATGAGCAGTTCTTC
>NA|TRBV15|TRBJ2-7|few
CATSREGGGPRDEQYF
TGTGCCACCAGCAGAGAGGGGGGGGGGCCTAGGGACGAGCAGTACTTC
>TRBD1|TRBV7-8|TRBJ1-4|once
CASSFRDREGGKLFF
TGTGCCAGCAGCTTTCGTGACAGGGAAGGTGGGAAGCTGTTTTTT
>NA|TRBV5-6|TRBJ2-7|NA
CASSLSPYEQYF
TGTGCCAGCAGCTTGAGTCCCTACGAGCAGTACTTC